This T cell receptor (beta chain) derives from a study of T cells in Graves' hyperthyroidism and ophthalmopathy (dated by TCRdb to the late 2010s). General notes on the study: Peripheral blood was sampled at the time of initial diagnosis, prior to any treatment. After blood sampling, hyperthyroidism patients were treated with methimazole at a starting dose of 30 mg daily, and ophthalmopathy patients were treated with high-dose intravenous methylprednisolone. In more than 5 Graves' hyperthyroidism patients, the study also compared T-cell repertoires from thyroid tissue with T-cell repertoires from blood. Prospective prediction of ophthalmopathy was tested in an independent validation cohort consisting of fewer than 20 hyperthyroidism patients and approximately 16 patients who later progressed to ophthalmopathy. According to the paper, TCR Vbeta CDR3 sequencing was carried out on 135 peripheral blood samples, which came from fewer than 50 ophthalmopathy, around 74 hyperthyroidism and around 17 progressor patients. The roughly 90 discovery patients were divided at random into training and test sets in a 7:3 ratio. TCR V-J signatures able to tell the groups apart were searched for in a discovery cohort of approximately 95 patients, of whom over 40 had Graves' ophthalmopathy and 55 to 60 had stable Graves' hyperthyroidism. The investigation overall reported the following: In cross-validation, a model built on a 13 V-J signature told ophthalmopathy apart from stable hyperthyroidism with over 85% sensitivity and roughly 82% specificity, and in testing the same model reached 80%/75%. In validation, the model predicted progression to ophthalmopathy a median of approximately 6.6 months before onset, with over 55% sensitivity and 72.22% specificity. Most expanded thyroid clonotypes (frequency above 0.001) were also found in blood, which suggests that blood repertoires may mirror thyroid immune responses. No statistical method was used to fix the sample size in advance, and group allocation was not hidden from the investigators.

This clonotype was recorded many times. No cognate antigen has been identified for it. No much larger clone is present one base from it, and per-base qualities are unavailable. Stable Graves' hyperthyroidism was defined as no progression to ophthalmopathy during 18 months of follow-up. The hyperthyroidism patients were between 18 and 65 years old and newly diagnosed, with a disease duration of less than 2 months. Exclusion was applied to patients with uncontrolled infections, other autoimmune diseases, pregnancy or lactation. Clinical symptoms, serum thyroxine and TRAb, thyroid ultrasound, and orbital computed tomography formed the basis for the diagnoses. PBMCs were separated from roughly 9.3 ml of fresh peripheral blood using Ficoll-Paque density gradient centrifugation. Total RNA was extracted with Trizol reagent, and quality was checked on an Agilent 2100 Bioanalyzer. TCR beta CDR3 regions were amplified from RNA transcripts. For the first round of RT-PCR on the TCR CDR3, the HTBI primer set was used together with the Qiagen OneStep RT-PCR kit. A second multiplex PCR round built the libraries, followed by size selection and purification. The libraries were sequenced on an Illumina HiSeq2000 using paired-end 100 bp reads. The study's processing was this. SOAPnuke was used to process the raw data, removing reads that contained adapters or uncalled bases, had a mean Phred below 15, or lacked an exact match to the constant primer or identifier. High-quality paired reads were merged with COPE v1.2.5, and unique nucleotide sequences were defined as clonotypes. MiTCR v1.1 was used to align the clonotypes against IMGT TRBV, TRBD and TRBJ reference segments. The analysis was restricted to V-J combinations with a frequency above 0.0001, which together covered approximately 99% of the repertoires. The TCS score was defined as the ratio of F50 (clonal expansion) to E x V (chaos), calculated using BLOSUM62-based TCRdist between CDR3 peptides within each V-J. Welch's t-statistics and random forest reduced just over 500 V-J features to roughly 13, which were used in a naive Bayes classifier (R e1071). TCRdb reran the public reads through fastp at Q25 and MiXCR, keeping productive beta chains. One record per CDR3 amino acid sequence lists the most common genes and DNA. TCRdb, not the original authors, processed these V and J calls. This sample comprises around 500,000 distinct CDR3 sequences, 14% of them detected only once. Clones ranked in the top ten supply over 15% of the sample.

The TCR was taken from a woman under 30 with Graves' hyperthyroidism. Sequencing input: blood.

The DNA sequence follows: TGTGCCAGCAGCTTAGAGGGACACCGCTACGAGCAGTACTTC. It is translated as CASSLEGHRYEQYF. This chain is built from TRBV11-2 and TRBJ2-7, with TRBD1 as a weak D call on 6 bases. The V and J ends are trimmed by 0 bases and 3 bases, leaving 9 bases between them. The CDR3 spans 14 residues, from the cysteine through the phenylalanine. Solely the CDR3 DNA is kept, with 42 bases framed from the first base. CDR1 is given as SGHAT and CDR2 as FQNNGV, both from the germline V gene.